This TCR beta chain was obtained from a study of cytomegalovirus exposure and HLA in healthy donors. Overall study context: Of all 400 or so donors who were genotyped, around 82% belonged to the Caucasian-associated ancestry cluster. General study points: The study recorded fewer than 200 TCR beta chains that were cytomegalovirus-associated.

This CDR3 is built from 13 residues. The germline gives CDR1 SSHAT, CDR2 FNYEAQ (reference sequence). Concerning this clone itself: Its specificity is unknown. At one end the junction does not follow the germline gene, possibly because of a read error.

The PCR contained 60 Vbeta and 13 Jbeta primers. The assay was immunoSEQ multiplex PCR, and TCRdb's table has in-frame clones only and misses some. The table shows about 140,000 clones, with 60% to 75% occurring only once. The source material was PBMCs. The sequence was collected from a man aged 25 to 45 in good health and CMV-seronegative. This chain links TRBV7-7 with TRBJ2-7; D gene unclear. The CDR3 coding sequence is TGTGCTAGCAGCTATTCTGTTTTCGACGAGCAGTACTTC. Translating it yields CASSYSVFDEQYF.